This T cell receptor (beta chain) is from a study of patients and donors after allogeneic stem cell transplantation. TCRdb reprocessed the RT-PCR reads with MiXCR, giving one entry per CDR3 protein. The sample contains around 200,000 distinct CDR3 sequences, about 38% of which appear only once. This sequence originates from a human donor who was either an allogeneic HSCT recipient or a stem cell or donor lymphocyte infusion donor (not recorded which). It is not recorded whose cells these are; they may come from a transplant donor. Sequenced sample: blood, either unsorted or a sorted T cell fraction (not recorded which).

The CDR3 nucleotides read TGTGCCATCAGTGAAGGGGAATCTGGAAACACCATATATTTT. Translation gives CAISEGESGNTIYF. This chain joins TRBV10-3 and TRBJ1-3, with TRBD1 as a possible D gene (5 bases). The length of the CDR3 is 14 residues. Germline CDR1 is ENHRY and CDR2 is SYGVKD. The V gene lost 3 bases and the J gene lost 1 base, with 7 bases spanning the gap.